This T cell receptor (beta chain) was identified in a study of CD8 T cells in ankylosing spondylitis. This clonotype was seen only a few times. CDR3 length: 15 amino acids. Trimming removed 1 base at V and 4 bases at J, with 12 bases between. CDR1 and CDR2 (germline): KGHSH, LQKENI. One entry per CDR3 protein, called by TCRdb with MiXCR from the 5' RACE reads. The sample has roughly 100,000 distinct CDR3 sequences; nearly 25% are singletons. This receptor was taken from a male donor with ankylosing spondylitis. Input material: synovial fluid, either unsorted or a sorted T cell fraction (not recorded which). The chain joins TRBV18 to TRBJ2-3, with D possibly TRBD1 on 5 matching bases. The CDR3 coding sequence is TGTGCCAGCTCACCACAGGGGTCATCGTCAGATACGCAGTATTTT. As protein: CASSPQGSSSDTQYF. The whole variable domain, filled in from reference TRBV18 and TRBJ2-3, reads NAGVMQNPRHLVRRRGQEARLRCSPMKGHSHVYWYRQLPEEGLKFMVYLQKENIIDESGMPKERFSAEFPKEGPSILRIQQVVRGDSAAYFCASSPQGSSSDTQYFGPGTRLTVL.